Below are 2 T cell receptor beta chains sequenced from a single sample in a study of regulatory T cells in long-lasting Graves disease. This sample's time point: persistent/refractory GD, antithyroid drugs over 5 years with positive TRAb. PBMC RNA was the source of the TCR library. CDR3 regions were amplified by Arm-PCR using iRepertoire HTBI primers to build TCR beta libraries. TCRdb passed the multiplex PCR reads through MiXCR, listing each CDR3 protein once. The sample has under 450,000 distinct CDR3 sequences, around a quarter seen once. Sequenced here: peripheral blood mononuclear cells (PBMCs), sampled when the disease was refractory, from a patient treated with antithyroid drugs. Receptors were obtained from a female donor with Graves disease.

The chain uses TRBV19 and TRBJ1-1; TRBD1 agrees at 8 bases. V lost 7 bases, J lost 7 bases, and 8 bases stayed unmatched. This CDR3 comprises 13 residues. Germline CDR1 is LNHDA and CDR2 is SQIVND (reference sequence). CDR3 DNA: TGTGCCAGTATAGACAGGGGCCAAAATGAAGCTTTCTTT. This gives the protein CASIDRGQNEAFF. Variable domain in full (rest from reference TRBV19 and TRBJ1-1): DGGITQSPKYLFRKEGQNVTLSCEQNLNHDAMYWYRQDPGQGLRLIYYSQIVNDFQKGDIAEGYSVSREKKESFPLTVTSAQKNPTAFYLCASIDRGQNEAFFGQGTRLTVV.

This chain joins TRBV2 and TRBJ2-5; TRBD2 aligns across 13 bases. The CDR3 has 17 amino acids. The germline V gene encodes CDR1 SNHLY and CDR2 FYNNEI. Germline trimming cut 6 bases from V and 5 bases from J; bases unmatched to any gene: 12. Here the CDR3 reads CASSFQPGLAGKETQYF. The CDR3 bases are TGTGCCAGCAGCTTCCAGCCGGGACTAGCGGGAAAGGAGACCCAGTACTTC.